This section outlines one TCR beta chain sequence together with its context. These data come from a study of blood T cell repertoires in COVID-19. At the level of the study: The study drew acute and convalescent COVID-19 samples from the United States, Italy and Spain. Nucleic acid was either cDNA or gDNA, and it came from T cells, B-cell-depleted T cells, or PBMCs.

In germline, CDR1 is SGHRS, CDR2 YFSETQ. The CDR3 loop spans 17 amino acids. V gave up 6 bases and J gave up 1 base; unmatched junction bases: 11. Original handling: Reference gene primer amplification gave nucleated cell count estimates. Profiled with immunoSEQ multiplex PCR; TCRdb holds only in-frame clones, not every one. V, J and clone size derive from that table, while D and trimming were established from the DNA sequence. The sample comprises about 150,000 clones, around 86% of which are singletons, and 2.5% to 4% rests with the top ten. Source material: peripheral blood. The chain joins TRBV5-1 to TRBJ2-3, with TRBD2 identical over 10 bases. This TCR came from a man in his 70s with acute or convalescent COVID-19. The CDR3 spells CASILAPGTSGTDTQYF. In DNA form, the CDR3 reads TGCGCCAGCATTCTGGCCCCCGGGACTAGCGGCACAGATACGCAGTATTTT. Looking up the rest from reference TRBV5-1 and TRBJ2-3 gives the full variable domain: KAGVTQTPRYLIKTRGQQVTLSCSPISGHRSVSWYQQTPGQGLQFLFEYFSETQRNKGNFPGRFSGRQFSNSRSEMNVSTLELGDSALYLCASILAPGTSGTDTQYFGPGTRLTVL.